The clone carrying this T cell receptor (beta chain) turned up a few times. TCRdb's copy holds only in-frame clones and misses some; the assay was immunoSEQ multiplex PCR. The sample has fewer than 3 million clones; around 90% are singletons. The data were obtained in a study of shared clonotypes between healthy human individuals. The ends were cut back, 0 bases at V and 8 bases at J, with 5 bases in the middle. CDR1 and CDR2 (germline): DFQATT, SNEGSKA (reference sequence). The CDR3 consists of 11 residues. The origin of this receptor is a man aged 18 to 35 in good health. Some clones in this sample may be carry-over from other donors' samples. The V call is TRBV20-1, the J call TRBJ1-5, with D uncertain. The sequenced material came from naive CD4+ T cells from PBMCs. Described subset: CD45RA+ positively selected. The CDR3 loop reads CSARDREPQHF. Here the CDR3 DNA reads TGCAGTGCTAGAGATCGAGAGCCCCAGCATTTT.